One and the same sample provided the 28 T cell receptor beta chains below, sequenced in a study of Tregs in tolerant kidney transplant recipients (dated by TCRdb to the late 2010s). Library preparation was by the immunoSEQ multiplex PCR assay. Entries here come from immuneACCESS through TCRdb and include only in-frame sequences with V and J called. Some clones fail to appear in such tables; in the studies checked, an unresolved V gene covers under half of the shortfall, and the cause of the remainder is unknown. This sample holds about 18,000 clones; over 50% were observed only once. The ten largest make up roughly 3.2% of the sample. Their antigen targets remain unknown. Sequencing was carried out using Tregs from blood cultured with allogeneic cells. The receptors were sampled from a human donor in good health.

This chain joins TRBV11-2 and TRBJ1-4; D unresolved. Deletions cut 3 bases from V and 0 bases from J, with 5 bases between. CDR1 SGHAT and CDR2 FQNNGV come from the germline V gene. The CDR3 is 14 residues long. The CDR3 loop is CASSFTPTNEKLFF. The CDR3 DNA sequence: TGTGCCAGCAGCTTCACTCCAACTAATGAAAAACTGTTTTTT. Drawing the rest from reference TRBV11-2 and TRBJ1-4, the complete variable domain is EAGVAQSPRYKIIEKRQSVAFWCNPISGHATLYWYQQILGQGPKLLIQFQNNGVVDDSQLPKDRFSAERLKGVDSTLKIQPAKLEDSAVYLCASSFTPTNEKLFFGSGTQLSVL.

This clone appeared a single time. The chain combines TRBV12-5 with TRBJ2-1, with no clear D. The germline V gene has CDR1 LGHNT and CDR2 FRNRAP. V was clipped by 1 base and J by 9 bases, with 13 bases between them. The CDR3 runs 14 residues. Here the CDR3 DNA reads TGTGCTAGTGGTTTGGCGATATCAATGGGTGAGCAGTTCTTC. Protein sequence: CASGLAISMGEQFF.

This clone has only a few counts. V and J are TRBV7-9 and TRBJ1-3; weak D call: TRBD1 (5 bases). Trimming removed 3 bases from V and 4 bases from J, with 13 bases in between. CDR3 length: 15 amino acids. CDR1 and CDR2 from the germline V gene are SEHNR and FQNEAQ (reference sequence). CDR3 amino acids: CASSFEGLAGNTIYF. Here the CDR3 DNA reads TGTGCCAGCAGCTTTGAGGGGCTGGCCGGAAACACCATATATTTT.

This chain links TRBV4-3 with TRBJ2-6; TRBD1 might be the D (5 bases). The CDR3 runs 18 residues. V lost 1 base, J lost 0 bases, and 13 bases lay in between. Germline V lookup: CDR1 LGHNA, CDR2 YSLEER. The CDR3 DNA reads TGCGCCAGCAGCCAAGGGCTTGGGGCTCACTCTGGGGCCAACGTCCTGACTTTC. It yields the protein CASSQGLGAHSGANVLTF.

The CDR3 loop is CASSFGETQYF. The CDR3 bases are TGTGCCAGCAGCTTCGGGGAGACCCAGTACTTC. The chain is built from TRBV11-3 and TRBJ2-5; no reliable D call. CDR1 is SGHNT and CDR2 is YENEEA in the germline V gene. The CDR3 sequence is 11 residues long. Trimming left V 3 bases short and J 5 bases short, with 4 bases between.

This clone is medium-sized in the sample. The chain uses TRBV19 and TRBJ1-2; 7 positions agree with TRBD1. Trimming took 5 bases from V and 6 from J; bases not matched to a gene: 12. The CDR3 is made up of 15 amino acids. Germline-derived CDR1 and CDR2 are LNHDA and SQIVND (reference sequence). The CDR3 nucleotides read TGTGCCAGTAGTTCCCATCCCGGGACAGTCGATGGCTACACCTTC. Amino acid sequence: CASSSHPGTVDGYTF.

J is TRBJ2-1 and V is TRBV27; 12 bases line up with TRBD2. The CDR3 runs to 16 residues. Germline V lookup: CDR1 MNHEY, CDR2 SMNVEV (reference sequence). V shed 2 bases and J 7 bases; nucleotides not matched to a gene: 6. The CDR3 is CASSLRRLAGGNEQFF. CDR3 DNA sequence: TGTGCCAGCAGTTTAAGGAGGCTAGCGGGGGGGAATGAGCAGTTCTTC.

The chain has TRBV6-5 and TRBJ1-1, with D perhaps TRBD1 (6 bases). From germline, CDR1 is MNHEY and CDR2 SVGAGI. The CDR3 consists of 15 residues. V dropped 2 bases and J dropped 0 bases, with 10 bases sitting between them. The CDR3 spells CASSYGGALNTEAFF. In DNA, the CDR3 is TGTGCCAGCAGTTACGGGGGGGCACTGAACACTGAAGCTTTCTTT.

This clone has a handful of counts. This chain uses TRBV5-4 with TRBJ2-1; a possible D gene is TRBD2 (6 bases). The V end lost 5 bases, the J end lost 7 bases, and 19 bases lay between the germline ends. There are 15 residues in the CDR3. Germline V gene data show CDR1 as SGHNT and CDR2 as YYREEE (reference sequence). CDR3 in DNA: TGTGCCAGCAGTGGGACTGGTGGGGTACGGAATGAGCAGTTCTTC. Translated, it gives CASSGTGGVRNEQFF.

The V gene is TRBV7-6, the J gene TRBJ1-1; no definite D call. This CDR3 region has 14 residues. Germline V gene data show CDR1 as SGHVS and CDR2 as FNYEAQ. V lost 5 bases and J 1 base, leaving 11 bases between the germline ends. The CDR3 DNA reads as TGTGCCAGCAGCAAAAGTCCCCAGAACACTGAAGCTTTCTTT. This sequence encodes CASSKSPQNTEAFF.

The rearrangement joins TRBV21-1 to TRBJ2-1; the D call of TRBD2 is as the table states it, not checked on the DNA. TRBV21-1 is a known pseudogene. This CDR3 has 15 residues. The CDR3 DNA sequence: TGTGCCAGCAGCAGGAGGAGCTACTCCTACAATGAGCAGTTCTTC. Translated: CASSRRSYSYNEQFF.

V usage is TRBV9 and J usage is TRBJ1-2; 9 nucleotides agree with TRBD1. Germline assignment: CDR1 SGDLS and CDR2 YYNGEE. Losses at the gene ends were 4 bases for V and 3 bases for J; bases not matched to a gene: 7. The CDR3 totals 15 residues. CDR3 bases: TGTGCCAGCAGCCAAGAGGACAGGGGCCACTATGGCTACACCTTC. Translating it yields CASSQEDRGHYGYTF.

The CDR3 reads CATSGTSGDTQYF. In DNA form, the CDR3 reads TGTGCCACCTCGGGGACTAGCGGAGATACGCAGTATTTT. The J gene is TRBJ2-3, the V gene TRBV19; 11 bases line up with TRBD2. Per the germline V gene, CDR1 is LNHDA and CDR2 is SQIVND (reference sequence). The CDR3 length is 13 residues. V dropped 10 bases and J dropped 5; count of bases not matched to a gene: 5.

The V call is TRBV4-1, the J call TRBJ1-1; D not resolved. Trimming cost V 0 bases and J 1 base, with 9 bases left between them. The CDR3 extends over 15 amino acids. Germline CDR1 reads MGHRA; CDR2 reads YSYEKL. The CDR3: CASSQEVGRNTEAFF. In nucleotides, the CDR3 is TGCGCCAGCAGCCAAGAAGTGGGGAGGAACACTGAAGCTTTCTTT.

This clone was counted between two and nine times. CDR3 protein: CASSPRTGNGYTF. CDR3 in DNA: TGTGCCAGCAGCCCACGGACAGGCAATGGCTACACCTTC. This chain links TRBV7-8 with TRBJ1-2; 7 nucleotides match TRBD1. Germline lookup yields CDR1 SGHVS and CDR2 FQNEAQ. The CDR3 has 13 residues. J was trimmed by 6 bases and V by 5 bases; bases with no gene match: 6.

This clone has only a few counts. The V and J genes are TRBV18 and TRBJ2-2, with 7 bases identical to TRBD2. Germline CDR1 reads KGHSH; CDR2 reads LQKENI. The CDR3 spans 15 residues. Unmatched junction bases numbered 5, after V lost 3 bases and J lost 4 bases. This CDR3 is CASSPSLAATGELFF. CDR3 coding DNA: TGTGCCAGCTCACCTTCCCTAGCGGCCACCGGGGAGCTGTTTTTT.

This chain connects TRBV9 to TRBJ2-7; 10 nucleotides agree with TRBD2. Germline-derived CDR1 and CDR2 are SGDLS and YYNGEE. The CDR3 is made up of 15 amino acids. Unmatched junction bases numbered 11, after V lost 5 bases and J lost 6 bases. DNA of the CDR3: TGTGCCAGCAGTCGTACTAGCGGGATTCCCGCCGAGCAGTACTTC. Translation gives CASSRTSGIPAEQYF. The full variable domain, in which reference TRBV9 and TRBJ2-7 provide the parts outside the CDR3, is DSGVTQTPKHLITATGQRVTLRCSPRSGDLSVYWYQQSLDQGLQFLIQYYNGEERAKGNILERFSAQQFPDLHSELNLSSLELGDSALYFCASSRTSGIPAEQYFGPGTRLTVT.

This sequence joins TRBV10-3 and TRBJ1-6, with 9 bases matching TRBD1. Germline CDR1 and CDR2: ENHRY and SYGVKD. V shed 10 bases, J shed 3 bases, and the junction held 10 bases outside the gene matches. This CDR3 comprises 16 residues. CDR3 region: CASSRTGGDYNSPLHF. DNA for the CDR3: TGTGCCAGCAGCCGTACAGGGGGCGACTATAATTCACCCCTCCACTTT.

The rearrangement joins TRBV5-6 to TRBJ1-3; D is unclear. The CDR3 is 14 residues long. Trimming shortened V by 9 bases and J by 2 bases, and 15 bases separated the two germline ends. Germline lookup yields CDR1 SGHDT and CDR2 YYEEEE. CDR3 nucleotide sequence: TGTGCCAACGAATCGGGGATTGCTGGAAACACCATATATTTT. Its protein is CANESGIAGNTIYF.

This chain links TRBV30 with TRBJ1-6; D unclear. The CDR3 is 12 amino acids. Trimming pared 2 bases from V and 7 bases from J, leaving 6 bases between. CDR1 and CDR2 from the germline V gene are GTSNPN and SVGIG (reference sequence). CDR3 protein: CAWSRANSPLHF. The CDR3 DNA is TGTGCCTGGAGTCGGGCAAATTCACCCCTCCACTTT.

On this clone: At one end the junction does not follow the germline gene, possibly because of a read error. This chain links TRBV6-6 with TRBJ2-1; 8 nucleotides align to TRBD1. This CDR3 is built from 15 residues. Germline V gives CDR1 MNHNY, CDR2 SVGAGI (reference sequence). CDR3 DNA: TGTGCCAGCAGTGACTCCAGGGGGCCCTACAATGAGCAGTTCTTC. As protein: CASSDSRGPYNEQFF.

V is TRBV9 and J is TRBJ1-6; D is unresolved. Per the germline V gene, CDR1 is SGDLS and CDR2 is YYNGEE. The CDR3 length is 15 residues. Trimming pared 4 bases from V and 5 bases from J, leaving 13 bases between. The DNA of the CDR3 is TGTGCCAGCAGCCCCCACACGGGTAATAATTCACCCCTCCACTTT. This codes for CASSPHTGNNSPLHF.

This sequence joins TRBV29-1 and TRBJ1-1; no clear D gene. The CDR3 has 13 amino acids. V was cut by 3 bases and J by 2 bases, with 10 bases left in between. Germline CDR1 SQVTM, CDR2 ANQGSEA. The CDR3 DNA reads TGCAGCGTTGAGAAGACGGGAAACACTGAAGCTTTCTTT. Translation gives CSVEKTGNTEAFF.

CDR3 in amino acids: CASSTGRGHQPQHF. For the CDR3, the DNA is TGTGCCAGCAGTACAGGCAGGGGGCATCAGCCCCAGCATTTT. This chain connects TRBV6-5 to TRBJ1-5; 8 bases line up with TRBD1. Germline trimming cut 5 bases from V and 5 bases from J; bases unmatched to any gene: 5. The CDR3 extends over 14 amino acids. CDR1 MNHEY and CDR2 SVGAGI come from the germline V gene.

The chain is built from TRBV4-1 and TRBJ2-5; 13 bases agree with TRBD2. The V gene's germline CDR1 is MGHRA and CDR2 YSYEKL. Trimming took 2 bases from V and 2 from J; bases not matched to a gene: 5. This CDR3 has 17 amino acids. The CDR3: CASSQRPTSGRQETQYF. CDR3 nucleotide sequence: TGCGCCAGCAGCCAACGACCGACTAGCGGGAGGCAAGAGACCCAGTACTTC.

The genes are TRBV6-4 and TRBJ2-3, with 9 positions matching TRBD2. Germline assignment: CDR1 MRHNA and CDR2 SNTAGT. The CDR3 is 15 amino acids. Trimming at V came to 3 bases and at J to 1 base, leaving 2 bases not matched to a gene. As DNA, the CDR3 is TGTGCCAGCAGTGAGATAGCGGGGGGCACAGATACGCAGTATTTT. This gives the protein CASSEIAGGTDTQYF.

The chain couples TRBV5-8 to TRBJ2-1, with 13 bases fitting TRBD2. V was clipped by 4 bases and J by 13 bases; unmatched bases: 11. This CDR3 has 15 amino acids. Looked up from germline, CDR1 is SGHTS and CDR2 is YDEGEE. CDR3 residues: CASSPGLAGVFVQFF. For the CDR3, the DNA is TGTGCCAGCAGCCCTGGACTAGCGGGGGTTTTTGTTCAGTTCTTC.

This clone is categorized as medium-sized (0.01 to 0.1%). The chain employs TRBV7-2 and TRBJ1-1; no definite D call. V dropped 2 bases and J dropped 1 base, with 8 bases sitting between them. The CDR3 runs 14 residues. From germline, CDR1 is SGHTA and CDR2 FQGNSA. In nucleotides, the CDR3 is TGTGCCAGCAGCTTAAGTTACAGGAACACTGAAGCTTTCTTT. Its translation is CASSLSYRNTEAFF.